This TCR beta chain derives from a study of human T cells and chemical hapten exposure (dated by TCRdb to the early 2020s). General notes on the study: For sensitization, 2% DPC in acetone was applied to a 2 cm by 2 cm area of upper inner arm skin. Weekly therapeutic DPC doses were additionally applied to the scalp of patients throughout the approximately 25-week study period. Blood for TCR sequencing was provided by twenty-nine alopecia patients at one to four time points (pre-sensitization, 2, 6 and 24 weeks). The libraries were sequenced as a pool, and the TCR yield per sample differed mostly because of small variations in library volumes within the pool. Blood samples were taken from patients before sensitization (week 0) and at 2, 6 and about 24 weeks after DPC sensitization. The patient cohort, mostly female, included alopecia areata with under or over 50% scalp involvement, alopecia totalis and alopecia universalis. Patch testing on the upper back used Finn chambers containing 0.01% DPC, with scoring done after 6 days according to International Contact Dermatitis Research Group standards. Peripheral blood TCR repertoire changes were tracked in vivo in alopecia patients during primary and secondary sensitization to the hapten diphenylcyclopropenone (DPC).

The method was RACE. TCRdb records NextSeq 500 as the sequencer. During library preparation, unique molecular identifiers were attached to individual cDNA molecules so that TCRs could be counted quantitatively and reproducibly. From each blood RNA sample, both TCR alpha and TCR beta chains were sequenced. Concerning the study's data processing: A median of roughly 98,000 TCRs per sample was observed, with a range of about 20,000 to 700,000. V, J and CDR3 annotation of the TCR reads was performed with the Decombinator software suite. Every sample was subsampled to the same number of TCRs (28,000) for the PS versus PT1 abundance plots. TCRs were defined as expanded if absent before sensitization and observed at least eight times at the 2-week time point. The raw public data were reprocessed by TCRdb itself: fastp quality trimming at Q25, MiXCR clonotype calling, in-frame beta chains only. Rows are combined by CDR3 protein, so each entry shows the most common genes and DNA. TCRdb, not the original authors, processed these V and J calls. The sample records roughly 64,000 distinct CDR3 sequences, about 10% of which are singletons. Approximately 4.2% of the sample goes to the ten largest clones.

This clonotype was seen a handful of times. The antigen it binds to is not known. Qualities for individual bases were not recorded, and no much larger clone is one base off. The sample's time point, from its label and the paper: pre-sensitization, week 0. The treatment or condition label corresponds to: therapeutic diphenylcyclopropenone sensitization with weekly scalp DPC. Blood at each patch-test visit was drawn before the patch test was applied. To be eligible, patients had to be aged 18 to 70, diagnosed with alopecia and judged suitable for DPC therapy, while pregnant patients were excluded. Total RNA was isolated from unfractionated whole blood collected in Tempus Blood RNA tubes. Measured from the cysteine to the phenylalanine, the CDR3 is 14 residues long. Only the CDR3 region is kept as DNA, spanning 42 bases read in frame from base 1. The germline V gene yields SQVTM for CDR1 and ANQGSEA for CDR2. V and J are trimmed by 3 bases and 1 base, and the gene matches miss 4 bases of the junction.

On the study overall, not on this receptor specifically: Patch test score correlated positively with the number of PT1 expanded TCRs, reaching significance at thresholds 8, 16 and 32 but not at 4. Repeated subsampling changed both the strength of the expansion versus patch-test correlation and the threshold at which that correlation became significant. DPC sensitization did not change how many TCRs were above 1 in 1000 frequency, and no evidence was found of alterations in global repertoire structure. Compared with pre-sensitization or healthy control sets, expanded TCRs formed significantly more large CDR3 similarity clusters, which is consistent with antigen-driven responses. All patients had alopecia, a presumed autoimmune disease, so their immune response might differ from that of healthy individuals.

This clonotype was obtained from a woman aged 40 to 50 with alopecia areata. Some clones in this sample may be carry-over from other donors' samples. The chain is encoded by TRBV29-1 joined to TRBJ2-7; 9 of the junction bases match TRBD2. The input for sequencing was whole blood, taken in connection with sensitization to the hapten diphenylcyclopropenone (DPC). The DNA sequence is TGCAGCGTTGACCTAGCGGGACTTTCCTACGAGCAGTACTTC. This codes for CSVDLAGLSYEQYF.